This record covers a single TCR beta chain. The data were taken from a study of blood T cell repertoires in COVID-19. Across the study: The United States, Italy and Spain provided the acute and convalescent COVID-19 samples. The analysed material was cDNA or gDNA that came from T cells, B-cell-depleted T cells, or PBMCs.

Per the original data handling: The authors estimated nucleated cell counts from reference gene primer amplification. Sequencing used immunoSEQ multiplex PCR; TCRdb keeps in-frame clones, though not all of them. V, J and clone size reflect that table, while D and trimming were determined from the DNA. Here the sample spans 150,000 or so clones, over 75% being singletons. The CDR3 totals 16 residues. Germline-derived CDR1 and CDR2 are SGDLS and YYNGEE. V trimming: 4 bases; J trimming: 4 bases; junction bases outside the gene matches: 9. The chain uses TRBV9 and TRBJ2-1, with 9 bases that match TRBD1. The material sequenced was peripheral blood. This TCR came from a man in his sixties who had recovered from COVID-19. Written as DNA, the CDR3 is TGTGCCAGCAGCCTAGCCGGGACAGGGATATACAATGAGCAGTTCTTC. It encodes CASSLAGTGIYNEQFF.